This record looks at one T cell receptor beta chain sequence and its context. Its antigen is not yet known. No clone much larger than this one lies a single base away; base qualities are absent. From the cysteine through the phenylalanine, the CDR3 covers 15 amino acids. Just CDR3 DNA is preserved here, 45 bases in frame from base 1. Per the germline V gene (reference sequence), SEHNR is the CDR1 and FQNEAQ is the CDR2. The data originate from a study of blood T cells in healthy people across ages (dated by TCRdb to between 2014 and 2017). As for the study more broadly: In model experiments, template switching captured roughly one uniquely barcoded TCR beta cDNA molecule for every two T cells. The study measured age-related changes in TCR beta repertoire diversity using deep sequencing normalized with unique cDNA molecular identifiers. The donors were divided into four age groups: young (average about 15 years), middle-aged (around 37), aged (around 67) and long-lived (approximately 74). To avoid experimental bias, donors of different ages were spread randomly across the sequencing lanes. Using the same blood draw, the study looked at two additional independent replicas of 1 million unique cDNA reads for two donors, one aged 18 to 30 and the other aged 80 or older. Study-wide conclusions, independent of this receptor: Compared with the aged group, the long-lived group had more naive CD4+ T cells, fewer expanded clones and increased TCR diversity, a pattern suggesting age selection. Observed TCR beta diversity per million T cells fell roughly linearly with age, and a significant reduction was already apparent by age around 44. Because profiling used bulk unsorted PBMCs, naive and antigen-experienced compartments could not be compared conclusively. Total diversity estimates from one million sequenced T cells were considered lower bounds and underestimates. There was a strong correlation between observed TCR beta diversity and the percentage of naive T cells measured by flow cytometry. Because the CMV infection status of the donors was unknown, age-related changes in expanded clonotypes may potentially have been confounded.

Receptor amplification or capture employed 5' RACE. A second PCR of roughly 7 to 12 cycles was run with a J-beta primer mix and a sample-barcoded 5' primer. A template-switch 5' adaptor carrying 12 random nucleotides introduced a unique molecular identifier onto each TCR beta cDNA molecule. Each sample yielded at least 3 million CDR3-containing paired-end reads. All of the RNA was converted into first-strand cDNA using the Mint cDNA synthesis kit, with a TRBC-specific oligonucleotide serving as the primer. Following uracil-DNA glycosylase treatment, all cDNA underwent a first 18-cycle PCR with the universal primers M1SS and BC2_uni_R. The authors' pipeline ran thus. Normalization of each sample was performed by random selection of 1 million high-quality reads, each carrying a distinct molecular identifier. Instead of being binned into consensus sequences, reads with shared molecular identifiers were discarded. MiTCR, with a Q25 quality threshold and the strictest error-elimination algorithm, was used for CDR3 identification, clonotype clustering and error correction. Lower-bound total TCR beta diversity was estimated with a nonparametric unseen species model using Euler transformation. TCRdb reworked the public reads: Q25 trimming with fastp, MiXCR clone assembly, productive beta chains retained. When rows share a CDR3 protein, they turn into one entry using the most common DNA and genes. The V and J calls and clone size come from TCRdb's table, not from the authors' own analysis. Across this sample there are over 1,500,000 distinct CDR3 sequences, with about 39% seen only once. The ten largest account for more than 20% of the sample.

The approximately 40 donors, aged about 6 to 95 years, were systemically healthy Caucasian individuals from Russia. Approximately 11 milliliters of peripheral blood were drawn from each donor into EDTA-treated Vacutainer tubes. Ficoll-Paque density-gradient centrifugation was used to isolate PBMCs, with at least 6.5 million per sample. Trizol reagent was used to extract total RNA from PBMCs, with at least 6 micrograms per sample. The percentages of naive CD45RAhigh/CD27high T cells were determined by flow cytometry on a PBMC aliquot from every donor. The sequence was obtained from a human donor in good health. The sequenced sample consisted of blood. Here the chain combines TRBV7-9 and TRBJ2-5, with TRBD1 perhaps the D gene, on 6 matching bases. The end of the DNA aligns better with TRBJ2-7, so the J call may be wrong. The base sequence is TGTGCCAGCAGCCATACAGGGAAGGGGCATACCGAGCAGTACTTC. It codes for CASSHTGKGHTEQYF.